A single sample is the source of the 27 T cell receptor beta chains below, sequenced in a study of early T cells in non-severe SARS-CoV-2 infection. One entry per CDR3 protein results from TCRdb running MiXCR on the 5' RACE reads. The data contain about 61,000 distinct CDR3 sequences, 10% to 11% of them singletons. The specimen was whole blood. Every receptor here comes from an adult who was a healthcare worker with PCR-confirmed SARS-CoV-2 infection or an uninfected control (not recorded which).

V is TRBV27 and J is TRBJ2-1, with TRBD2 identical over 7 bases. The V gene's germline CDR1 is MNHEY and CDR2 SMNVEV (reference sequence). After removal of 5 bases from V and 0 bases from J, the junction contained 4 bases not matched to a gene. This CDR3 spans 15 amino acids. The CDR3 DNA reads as TGTGCCAGCAGTCCTACTAGCGACTCCTACAATGAGCAGTTCTTC. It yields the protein CASSPTSDSYNEQFF.

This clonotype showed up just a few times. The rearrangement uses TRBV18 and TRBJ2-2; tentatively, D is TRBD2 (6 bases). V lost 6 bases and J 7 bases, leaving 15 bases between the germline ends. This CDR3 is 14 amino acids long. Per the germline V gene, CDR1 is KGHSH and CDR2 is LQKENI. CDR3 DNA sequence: TGTGCCAGCTCGTACCGGGACGGGAGCGGGGAGCTGTTTTTT. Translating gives CASSYRDGSGELFF.

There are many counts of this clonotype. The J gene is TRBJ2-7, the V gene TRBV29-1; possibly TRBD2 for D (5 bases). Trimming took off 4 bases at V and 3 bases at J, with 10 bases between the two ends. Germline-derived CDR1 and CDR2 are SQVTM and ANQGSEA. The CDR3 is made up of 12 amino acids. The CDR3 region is CSVVTGVYEQYF. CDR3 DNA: TGCAGCGTTGTAACCGGGGTCTACGAGCAGTACTTC.

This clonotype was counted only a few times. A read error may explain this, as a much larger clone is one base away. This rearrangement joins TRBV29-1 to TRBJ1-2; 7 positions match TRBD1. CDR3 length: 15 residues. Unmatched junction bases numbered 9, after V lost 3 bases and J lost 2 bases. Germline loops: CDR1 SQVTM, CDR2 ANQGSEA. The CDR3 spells CSVDVGGRGNYGYTF. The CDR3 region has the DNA TGCAGCGTTGACGTGGGGGGCAGGGGGAACTATGGCTACACCTTC.

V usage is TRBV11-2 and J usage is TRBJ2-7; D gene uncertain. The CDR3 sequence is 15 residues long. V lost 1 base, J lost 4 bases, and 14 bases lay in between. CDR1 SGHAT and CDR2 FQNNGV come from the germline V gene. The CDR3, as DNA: TGTGCCAGCAGCTTAGGTTCTCGGACGGATTACGAGCAGTACTTC. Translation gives CASSLGSRTDYEQYF.

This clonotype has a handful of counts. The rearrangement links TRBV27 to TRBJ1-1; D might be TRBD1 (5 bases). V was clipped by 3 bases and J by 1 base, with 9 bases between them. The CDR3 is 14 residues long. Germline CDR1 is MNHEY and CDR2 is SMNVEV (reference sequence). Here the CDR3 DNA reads TGTGCCAGCAGTTTGGGACTGGAGAACACTGAAGCTTTCTTT. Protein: CASSLGLENTEAFF.

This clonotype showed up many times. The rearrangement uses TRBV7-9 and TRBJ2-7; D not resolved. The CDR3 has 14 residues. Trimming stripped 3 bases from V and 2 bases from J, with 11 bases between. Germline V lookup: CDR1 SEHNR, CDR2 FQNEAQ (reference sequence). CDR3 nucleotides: TGTGCCAGCAGCTTGGGTCCAGGAACCTACGAGCAGTACTTC. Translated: CASSLGPGTYEQYF.

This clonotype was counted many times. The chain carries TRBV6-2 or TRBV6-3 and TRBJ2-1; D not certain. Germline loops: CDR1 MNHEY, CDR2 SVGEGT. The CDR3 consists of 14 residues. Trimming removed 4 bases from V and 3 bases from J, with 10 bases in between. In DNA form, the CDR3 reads TGTGCCAGCAGTTTAACGGGTGTCTACAATGAGCAGTTCTTC. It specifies CASSLTGVYNEQFF.

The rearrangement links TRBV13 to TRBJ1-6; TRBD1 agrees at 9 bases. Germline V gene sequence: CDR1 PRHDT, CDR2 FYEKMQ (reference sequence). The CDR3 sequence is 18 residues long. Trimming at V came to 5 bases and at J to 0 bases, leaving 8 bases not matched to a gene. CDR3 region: CASSPDRGRSSYNSPLHF. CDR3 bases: TGTGCCAGCAGCCCGGACAGGGGCCGGAGCTCCTATAATTCACCCCTCCACTTT. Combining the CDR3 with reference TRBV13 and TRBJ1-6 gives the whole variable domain AAGVIQSPRHLIKEKRETATLKCYPIPRHDTVYWYQQGPGQDPQFLISFYEKMQSDKGSIPDRFSAQQFSDYHSELNMSSLELGDSALYFCASSPDRGRSSYNSPLHFGNGTRLTVT.

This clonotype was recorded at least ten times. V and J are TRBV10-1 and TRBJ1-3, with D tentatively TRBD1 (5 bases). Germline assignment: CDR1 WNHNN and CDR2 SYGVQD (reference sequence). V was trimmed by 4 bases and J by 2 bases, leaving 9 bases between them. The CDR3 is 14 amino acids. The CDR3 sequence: CASSGGAPGNTIYF. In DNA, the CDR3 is TGCGCCAGCAGTGGAGGGGCACCTGGAAACACCATATATTTT.

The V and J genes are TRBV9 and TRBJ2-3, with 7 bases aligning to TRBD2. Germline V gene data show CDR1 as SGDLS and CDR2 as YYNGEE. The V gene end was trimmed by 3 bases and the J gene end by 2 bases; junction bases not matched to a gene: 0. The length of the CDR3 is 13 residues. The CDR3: CASSGDYTDTQYF. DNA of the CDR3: TGTGCCAGCAGCGGGGACTACACAGATACGCAGTATTTT. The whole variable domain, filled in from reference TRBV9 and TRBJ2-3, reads DSGVTQTPKHLITATGQRVTLRCSPRSGDLSVYWYQQSLDQGLQFLIQYYNGEERAKGNILERFSAQQFPDLHSELNLSSLELGDSALYFCASSGDYTDTQYFGPGTRLTVL.

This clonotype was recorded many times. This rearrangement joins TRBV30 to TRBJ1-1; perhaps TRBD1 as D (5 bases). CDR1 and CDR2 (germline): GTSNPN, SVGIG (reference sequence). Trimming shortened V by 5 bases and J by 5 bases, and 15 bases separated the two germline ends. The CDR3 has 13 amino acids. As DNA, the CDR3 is TGTGCCTGGGGCCGGGGGTTAGGAACTGAAGCTTTCTTT. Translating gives CAWGRGLGTEAFF.

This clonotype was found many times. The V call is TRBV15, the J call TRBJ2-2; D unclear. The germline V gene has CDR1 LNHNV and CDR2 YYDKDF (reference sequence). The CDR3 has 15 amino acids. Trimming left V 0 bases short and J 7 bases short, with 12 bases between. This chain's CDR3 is CATSRDPVFGGELFF. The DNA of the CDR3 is TGTGCCACCAGCAGAGATCCCGTGTTTGGCGGGGAGCTGTTTTTT.

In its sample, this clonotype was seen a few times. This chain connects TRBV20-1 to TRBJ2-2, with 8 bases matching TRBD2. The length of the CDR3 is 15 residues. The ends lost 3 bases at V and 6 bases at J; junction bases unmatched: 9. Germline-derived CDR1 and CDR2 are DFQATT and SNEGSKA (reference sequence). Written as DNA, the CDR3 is TGCAGTGCTAGTACCGAGCGGGGGCCCCCCGGGGAGCTGTTTTTT. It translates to CSASTERGPPGELFF.

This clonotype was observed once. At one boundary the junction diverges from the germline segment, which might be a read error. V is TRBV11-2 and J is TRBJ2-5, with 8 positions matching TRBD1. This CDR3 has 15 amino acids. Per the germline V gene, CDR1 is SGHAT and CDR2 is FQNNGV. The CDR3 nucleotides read TGTGTCAGCAGCGAGAGGACAGGGAGGCAAGAGACCCAGTACTTC. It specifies CVSSERTGRQETQYF.

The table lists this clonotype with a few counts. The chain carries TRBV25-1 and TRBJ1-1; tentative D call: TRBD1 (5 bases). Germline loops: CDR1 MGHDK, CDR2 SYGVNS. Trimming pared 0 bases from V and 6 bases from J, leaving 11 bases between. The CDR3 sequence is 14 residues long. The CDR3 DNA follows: TGTGCCAGCAGTGAATATAGTCGGGGCGCTGAAGCTTTCTTT. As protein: CASSEYSRGAEAFF.

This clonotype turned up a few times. For the CDR3, the DNA is TGTGCCTGGATTCAGGGACGGTCCTACAATGAGCAGTTCTTC. Protein: CAWIQGRSYNEQFF. The rearrangement links TRBV30 to TRBJ2-1; either TRBD1 or TRBD2 may fit D (5 bases each). Germline V gene sequence: CDR1 GTSNPN, CDR2 SVGIG (reference sequence). V was clipped by 4 bases and J by 1 base, with 11 bases between them. The CDR3 covers 14 residues. Combining the CDR3 with reference TRBV30 and TRBJ2-1 gives the whole variable domain SQTIHQWPATLVQPVGSPLSLECTVEGTSNPNLYWYRQAAGRGLQLLFYSVGIGQISSEVPQNLSASRPQDRQFILSSKKLLLSDSGFYLCAWIQGRSYNEQFFGPGTRLTVL.

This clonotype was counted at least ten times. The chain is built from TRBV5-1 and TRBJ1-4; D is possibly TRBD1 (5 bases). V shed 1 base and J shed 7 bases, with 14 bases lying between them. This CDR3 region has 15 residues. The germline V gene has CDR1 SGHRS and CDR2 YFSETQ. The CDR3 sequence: CASSLSSGTGEKLFF. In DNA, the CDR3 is TGCGCCAGCAGCTTGTCGTCAGGGACGGGTGAAAAACTGTTTTTT.

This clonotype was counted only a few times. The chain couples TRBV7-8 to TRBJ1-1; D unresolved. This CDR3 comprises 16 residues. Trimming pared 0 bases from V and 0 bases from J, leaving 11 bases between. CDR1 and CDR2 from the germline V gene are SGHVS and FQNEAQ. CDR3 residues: CASSLALGKMNTEAFF. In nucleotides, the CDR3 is TGTGCCAGCAGCTTAGCGTTAGGGAAAATGAACACTGAAGCTTTCTTT.

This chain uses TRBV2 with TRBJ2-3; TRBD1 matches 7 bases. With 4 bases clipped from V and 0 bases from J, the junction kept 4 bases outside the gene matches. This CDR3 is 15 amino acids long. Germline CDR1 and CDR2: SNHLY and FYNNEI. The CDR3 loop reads CASSGNRGSTDTQYF. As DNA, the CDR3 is TGTGCCAGCAGTGGAAACAGGGGAAGCACAGATACGCAGTATTTT.

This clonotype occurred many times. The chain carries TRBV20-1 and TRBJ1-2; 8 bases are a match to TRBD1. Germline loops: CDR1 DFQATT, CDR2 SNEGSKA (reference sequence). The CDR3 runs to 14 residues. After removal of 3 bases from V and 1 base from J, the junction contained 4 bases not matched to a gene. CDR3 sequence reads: CSARGTGNNYGYTF. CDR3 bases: TGCAGTGCTAGGGGGACAGGCAATAACTATGGCTACACCTTC.

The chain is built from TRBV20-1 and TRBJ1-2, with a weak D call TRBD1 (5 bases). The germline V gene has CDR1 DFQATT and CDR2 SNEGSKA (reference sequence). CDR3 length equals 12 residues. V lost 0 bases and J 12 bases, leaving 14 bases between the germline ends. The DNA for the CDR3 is TGCAGTGCTAGAGACCCCTCGTGGGGCCACACCTTC. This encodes CSARDPSWGHTF.

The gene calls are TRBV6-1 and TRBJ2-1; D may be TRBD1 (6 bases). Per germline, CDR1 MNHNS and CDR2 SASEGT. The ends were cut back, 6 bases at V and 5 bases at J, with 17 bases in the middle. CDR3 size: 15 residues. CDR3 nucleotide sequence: TGTGCCAGCAGACCTACAGGGTTCGGAGACAATGAGCAGTTCTTC. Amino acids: CASRPTGFGDNEQFF.

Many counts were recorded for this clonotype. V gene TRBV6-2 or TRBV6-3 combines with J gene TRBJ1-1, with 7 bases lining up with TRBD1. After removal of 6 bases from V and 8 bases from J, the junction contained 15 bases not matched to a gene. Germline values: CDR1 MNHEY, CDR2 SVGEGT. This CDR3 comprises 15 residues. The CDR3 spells CASRRKTTGISEAFF. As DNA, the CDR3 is TGTGCCAGCAGACGCAAAACGACAGGGATCAGCGAAGCTTTCTTT.

CDR3 in amino acids: CASSPSLGETQYF. The CDR3 bases are TGTGCCAGCTCTCCGAGCCTTGGAGAGACCCAGTACTTC. V is TRBV18 and J is TRBJ2-5, with D hard to call. V lost 6 bases, J lost 4 bases, and 12 bases lay in between. Germline CDR1 is KGHSH and CDR2 is LQKENI. This CDR3 region has 13 residues.

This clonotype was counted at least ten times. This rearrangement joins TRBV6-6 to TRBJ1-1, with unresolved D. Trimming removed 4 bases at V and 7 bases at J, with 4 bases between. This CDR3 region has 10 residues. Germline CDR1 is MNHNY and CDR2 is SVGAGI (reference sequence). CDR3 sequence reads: CASSSIEAFF. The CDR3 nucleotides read TGTGCCAGCAGTTCTATTGAAGCTTTCTTT.

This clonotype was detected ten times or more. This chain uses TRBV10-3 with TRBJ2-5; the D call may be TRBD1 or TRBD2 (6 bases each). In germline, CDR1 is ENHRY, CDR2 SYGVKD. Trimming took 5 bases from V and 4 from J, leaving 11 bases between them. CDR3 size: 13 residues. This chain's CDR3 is CAISNRDSETQYF. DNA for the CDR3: TGTGCCATCAGTAACAGGGACTCAGAGACCCAGTACTTC.